The 23 T cell receptor beta chains reported below all come from one sample, sequenced in a study of tumor and adjacent non-tumor tissue in lung cancer. The template was RNA from unsorted bulk tissue. A modified ARM-PCR protocol with three rounds of nested PCR amplified TCRbeta. TCRdb ran MiXCR on the multiplex PCR reads and lists one entry per CDR3 protein. The sample carries 70,000 to 90,000 distinct CDR3 sequences, 75% to 90% recorded once. The sample taken for sequencing was lung tumor tissue. These receptors all come from a woman aged 50 to 60 with non-small cell lung cancer.

Concerning this clonotype: An end of the junction differs from the germline gene, which may be a read error. The rearrangement joins TRBV20-1 to TRBJ2-3, with 14 bases lining up with TRBD2. Germline lookup yields CDR1 DFQATT and CDR2 SNEGSKA (reference sequence). The CDR3 runs 16 residues. The CDR3 DNA reads TGCAGTGCTAGTAAGACTAGCGGGAGGGACACAGATACGCACTATTTT. Translating gives CSASKTSGRDTDTHYF.

About this clonotype: The germline gene is not matched at one end of the junction; a read error may be the cause. This chain connects TRBV20-1 to TRBJ2-7; no clear D gene. The CDR3 covers 13 residues. Germline CDR1 is DFQATT and CDR2 is SNEGSKA (reference sequence). The CDR3 DNA follows: TGCAGTGCTTCTTCGGTTACGCCCTACGAGCGGTACTTC. This sequence encodes CSASSVTPYERYF.

To note about this clonotype: A read error may account for a junction end that differs from germline. The chain combines TRBV12-3 or TRBV12-4 with TRBJ1-5, with no clear D. CDR3 length: 16 amino acids. The CDR3 sequence: CASSTLIGKGNQPQRF. The DNA of the CDR3 is TGTGCCAGCAGTACCCTCATCGGGAAGGGTAATCAGCCCCAGCGTTTT.

This clonotype was detected a few times. The chain links TRBV7-9 to TRBJ2-3; 9 positions match TRBD2. The CDR3 sequence is 15 residues long. V trimming: 5 bases; J trimming: 4 bases; junction bases outside the gene matches: 7. Germline V CDR1 and CDR2: SEHNR, FQNEAQ (reference sequence). CDR3 DNA sequence: TGTGCCAGCAGCCAGACTAGCGGAGGTGCAGATACGCAGTATTTT. Translation gives CASSQTSGGADTQYF.

A remark on this clonotype: One end of the junction fails to match germline, which may point to a read error. The chain couples TRBV12-3 or TRBV12-4 to TRBJ2-1; 7 nucleotides agree with TRBD1. This CDR3 region has 18 residues. The CDR3 DNA reads TGTGCAAGCAGTCGGCCCCCCACAGGGGCCGAGACCTACAATGAGCACTTCTTC. As protein: CASSRPPTGAETYNEHFF.

Concerning this clonotype: Mismatch with germline at one junction end may stem from a read error. The rearrangement uses TRBV20-1 and TRBJ2-7; D remains unclear. The CDR3 extends over 16 amino acids. Germline V lookup: CDR1 DFQATT, CDR2 SNEGSKA (reference sequence). The CDR3 DNA is TGCAGTGCCTCCGAAACGAGAGCCGATAATTCCTACGACCAGTACTTC. Residues: CSASETRADNSYDQYF.

This chain connects TRBV11-2 to TRBJ2-3; possible D gene TRBD1, 6 bases. The CDR3 extends over 14 amino acids. Trimming removed 4 bases at V and 11 bases at J, with 19 bases between. Germline assignment: CDR1 SGHAT and CDR2 FQNNGV. CDR3 coding DNA: TGTGCCAGCAGCTCAACGTTCCCAAGGGGGATGCAGTATTTT. Residues: CASSSTFPRGMQYF.

This clonotype was picked up a small number of times. The chain carries TRBV6-1 and TRBJ1-5, with a tentative D call TRBD1 (5 bases). Germline V gene lookup returns CDR1 MNHNS and CDR2 SASEGT. CDR3 length: 16 residues. CDR3 coding DNA: TGTGTCAGTAGGAGGACATCTCGGAATAGCAATCAGCCCCAGCATTTT. This encodes CVSRRTSRNSNQPQHF.

A remark on this clonotype: The junction differs from germline at one of its ends, possibly a read error. The V gene is TRBV6-6, the J gene TRBJ2-2; either TRBD1 or TRBD2 may fit D (5 bases each). The germline CDR1 and CDR2 sequences are MNHNY and SVGAGI (reference sequence). This CDR3 has 16 residues. In nucleotides, the CDR3 is TGTGGCAGCACTACTGGGGGAGCCCTCAATACCGGGGAGCTGTTTTTT. It translates to CGSTTGGALNTGELFF.

This clonotype turned up a few times. The chain combines TRBV11-2 with TRBJ1-2; D gene ambiguous. The CDR3 loop spans 13 amino acids. Germline V gene sequence: CDR1 SGHAT, CDR2 FQNNGV. V was clipped by 6 bases and J by 6 bases, with 14 bases between them. In DNA form, the CDR3 reads TGTGCCAGCAGTCTAGATATGGTGGATGGCTACACCTTC. This encodes CASSLDMVDGYTF.

Worth noting for this clonotype: The germline gene is not matched at one end of the junction; a read error may be the cause. The rearrangement links TRBV29-1 to TRBJ2-3; tentative D call: TRBD2 (5 bases). Germline V CDR1 and CDR2: SQVTM, ANQGSEA. This CDR3 contains 12 residues. This chain's CDR3 is CSVETITDTQYF. CDR3 DNA sequence: TGCAGCGTTGAGACTATCACAGATACGCAGTACTTT.

This clonotype occurred once. This chain joins TRBV6-2 or TRBV6-3 and TRBJ1-2; TRBD1 agrees at 8 bases. Trimming at V came to 6 bases and at J to 6 bases, leaving 9 bases not matched to a gene. Per germline, CDR1 MNHEY and CDR2 SVGEGT. This CDR3 contains 14 residues. The CDR3 coding sequence is TGTGCCAGCAGCAGCAGACAGGGGCAGGATGGCTACACCTTC. Encoded protein: CASSSRQGQDGYTF.

Concerning this clonotype: Mismatch with germline at one junction end may stem from a read error. The chain uses TRBV12-3 or TRBV12-4 and TRBJ1-1, with no clear D. This CDR3 region has 13 residues. The CDR3 coding sequence is TGTGCCAGTAGTCTAAGACCGCACACTGATGCTTTCTTT. It encodes CASSLRPHTDAFF.

A word on this clonotype: One end of the junction is discordant with germline, which a read error may explain. Written as DNA, the CDR3 is TGTGCCATCAGACAGACAGACTTCTACGAGCAGAACTTC. This codes for CAIRQTDFYEQNF. The chain carries TRBV10-3 and TRBJ2-7; TRBD1 is a possible D gene (5 bases). The CDR3 extends over 13 amino acids. Germline CDR1 ENHRY, CDR2 SYGVKD.

V usage is TRBV20-1 and J usage is TRBJ1-4, with D hard to call. V lost 2 bases to trimming and J lost 4 bases, with 11 bases between them. Looked up from germline, CDR1 is DFQATT and CDR2 is SNEGSKA (reference sequence). The CDR3 consists of 14 residues. The CDR3 reads CSARRGTINEKLFF. CDR3 coding DNA: TGCAGTGCTAGACGGGGAACAATTAATGAAAAACTGTTTTTT.

Concerning this clonotype: At one of its ends the junction is not consistent with the germline gene, which may arise from a read error. The chain uses TRBV18 and TRBJ2-7, with 12 nucleotides matching TRBD2. There are 17 residues in the CDR3. Per the germline V gene, CDR1 is KGHSH and CDR2 is LQKENI. In DNA, the CDR3 is TGTGCCGGCTCACCAGTAATTGGGGGACTAGCGGGTCGCGAGCAGTACTTC. Translating it yields CAGSPVIGGLAGREQYF.

The chain employs TRBV4-1 and TRBJ2-2; 12 nucleotides align to TRBD2. The germline V gene has CDR1 MGHRA and CDR2 YSYEKL. V lost 2 bases to trimming and J lost 11 bases; unmatched junction nucleotides: 15. The CDR3 covers 18 residues. Written as DNA, the CDR3 is TGCGCCAGCAGCCAACAAGTTCGGACTAGCGGGAACAGCGGTGAGCTGTTTTTT. Amino acids: CASSQQVRTSGNSGELFF.

Concerning this clonotype: The germline gene is not matched at one end of the junction; a read error may be the cause. This CDR3 is CASSSVAGGSYGQYF. The CDR3 bases are TGTGCCAGTAGTTCCGTAGCGGGAGGGTCCTACGGGCAGTACTTC. The V and J genes are TRBV28 and TRBJ2-7; TRBD2 agrees at 11 bases. This CDR3 is built from 15 residues. Germline lookup yields CDR1 MDHEN and CDR2 SYDVKM.

A word on this clonotype: The junction differs from germline at one of its ends, possibly a read error. The chain employs TRBV6-1 and TRBJ2-7; 12 bases are a match to TRBD1. The CDR3 covers 15 residues. Germline V gene lookup returns CDR1 MNHNS and CDR2 SASEGT. CDR3 bases: TGTGCCAGCAGCGAACTGGGGACAGGGGGCTACGAGCAATACTTC. Its translation: CASSELGTGGYEQYF.

This clonotype is labeled as large (0.1 to 1%). The V and J genes are TRBV29-1 and TRBJ2-3; a weak D match, TRBD2 (6 bases). Trimming took 4 bases from V and 2 from J, leaving 10 bases between them. Per germline, CDR1 SQVTM and CDR2 ANQGSEA. CDR3 length: 13 residues. As DNA, the CDR3 is TGCAGCGTTGTGGGGGGTCTCACAGATACGCAGTATTTT. Translation gives CSVVGGLTDTQYF.

The J gene is TRBJ2-5, the V gene TRBV20-1; D is undetermined. CDR3 length: 11 amino acids. Trimming shortened V by 7 bases and J by 2 bases, and 8 bases separated the two germline ends. Germline V lookup: CDR1 DFQATT, CDR2 SNEGSKA (reference sequence). CDR3 nucleotide sequence: TGCAGTGTTGAAAAACAAGAGACCCAGTACTTC. This translates into CSVEKQETQYF.

As to this clonotype: No conserved phenylalanine or tryptophan ends this CDR3, so it is likely a read error. It is unclear where the CDR3 begins or ends on the DNA, so no DNA is shown, and the CDR3 is as TCRdb lists it. The V and J genes are TRBV6-2 or TRBV6-3 and TRBJ2-4. The CDR3 is 13 residues long, ends included. Germline assignment: CDR1 MNHEY and CDR2 SVGEGT. The CDR3: CASRTGGKNIQCC.

J is TRBJ2-3 and V is TRBV20-1, with D unresolved. The CDR3 totals 15 residues. Germline loops: CDR1 DFQATT, CDR2 SNEGSKA (reference sequence). Trimming removed 4 bases at V and 0 bases at J, with 14 bases between. The CDR3 nucleotides read TGCAGTGCTAAAGATTCGAGTAGTAGCACAGATACGCAGTATTTT. It is translated as CSAKDSSSSTDTQYF.